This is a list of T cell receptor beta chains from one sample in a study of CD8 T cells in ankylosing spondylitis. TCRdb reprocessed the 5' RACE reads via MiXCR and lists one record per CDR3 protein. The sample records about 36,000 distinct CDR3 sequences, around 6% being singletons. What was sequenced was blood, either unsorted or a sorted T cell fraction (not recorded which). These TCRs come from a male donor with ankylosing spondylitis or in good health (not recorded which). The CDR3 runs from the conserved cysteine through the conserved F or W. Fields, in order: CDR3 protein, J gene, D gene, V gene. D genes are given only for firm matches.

CDR3: CASSQDPNQPQHF
J: TRBJ1-5
D: .
V: TRBV3-1

CDR3: CSVEPRNRDEQFF
J: TRBJ2-1
D: .
V: TRBV29-1

CDR3: CASSQDGVPGGYTF
J: TRBJ1-2
D: .
V: TRBV3-1

CDR3: CSARRRDEQYF
J: TRBJ2-7
D: .
V: TRBV20-1

CDR3: CASSERGLSNQPQHF
J: TRBJ1-5
D: .
V: TRBV10-2

CDR3: CASSLGDGSYEQYF
J: TRBJ2-7
D: .
V: TRBV5-1

CDR3: CASSAPVAGVYEQYF
J: TRBJ2-7
D: TRBD2
V: TRBV5-4

CDR3: CASSLPDETDTQYF
J: TRBJ2-3
D: .
V: TRBV5-1

CDR3: CSARGTSSYEQYF
J: TRBJ2-7
D: .
V: TRBV29-1

CDR3: CASDRSNTEAFF
J: TRBJ1-1
D: .
V: TRBV6-6

CDR3: CSANRGTYQPQHF
J: TRBJ1-5
D: TRBD1
V: TRBV20-1

CDR3: CAISFLGTGYEQYF
J: TRBJ2-7
D: TRBD1
V: TRBV10-3